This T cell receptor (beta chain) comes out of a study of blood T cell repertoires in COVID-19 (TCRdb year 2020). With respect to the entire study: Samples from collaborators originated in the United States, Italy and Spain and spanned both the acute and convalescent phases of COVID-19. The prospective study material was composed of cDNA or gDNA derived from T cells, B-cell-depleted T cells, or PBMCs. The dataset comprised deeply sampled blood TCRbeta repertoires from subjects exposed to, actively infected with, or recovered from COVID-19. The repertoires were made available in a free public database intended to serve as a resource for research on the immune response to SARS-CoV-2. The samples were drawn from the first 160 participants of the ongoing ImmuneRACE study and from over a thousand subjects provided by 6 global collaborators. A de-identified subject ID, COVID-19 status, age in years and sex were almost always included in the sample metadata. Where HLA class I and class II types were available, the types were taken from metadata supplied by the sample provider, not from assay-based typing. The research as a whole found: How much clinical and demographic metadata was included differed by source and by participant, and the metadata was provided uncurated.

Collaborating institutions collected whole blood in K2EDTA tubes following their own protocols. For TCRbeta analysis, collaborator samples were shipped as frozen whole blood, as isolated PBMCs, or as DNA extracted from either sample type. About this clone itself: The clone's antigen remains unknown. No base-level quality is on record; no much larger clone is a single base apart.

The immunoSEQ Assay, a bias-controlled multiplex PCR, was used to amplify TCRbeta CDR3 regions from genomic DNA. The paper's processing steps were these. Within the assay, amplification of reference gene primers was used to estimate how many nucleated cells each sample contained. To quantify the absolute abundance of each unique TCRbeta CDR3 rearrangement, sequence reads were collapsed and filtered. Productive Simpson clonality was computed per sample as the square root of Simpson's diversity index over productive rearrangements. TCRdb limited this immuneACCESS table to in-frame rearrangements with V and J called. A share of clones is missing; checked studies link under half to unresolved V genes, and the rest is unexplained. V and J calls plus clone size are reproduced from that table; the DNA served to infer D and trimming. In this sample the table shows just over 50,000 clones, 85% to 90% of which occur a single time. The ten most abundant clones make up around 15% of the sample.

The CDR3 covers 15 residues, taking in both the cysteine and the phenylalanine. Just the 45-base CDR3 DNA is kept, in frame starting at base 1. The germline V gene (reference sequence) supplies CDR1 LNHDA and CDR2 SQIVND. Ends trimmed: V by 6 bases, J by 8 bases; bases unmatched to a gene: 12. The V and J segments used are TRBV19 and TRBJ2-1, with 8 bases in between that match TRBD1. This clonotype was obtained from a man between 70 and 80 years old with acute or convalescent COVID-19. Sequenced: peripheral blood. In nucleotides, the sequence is TGTGCCAGTAGAAACACGGCAGGGGGCAAGGATGAGCAGTTCTTC. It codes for CASRNTAGGKDEQFF.